The 18 T cell receptor beta chains below all came from one sample that was sequenced in a study of neurological immune-mediated disorders. Via MiXCR, TCRdb re-called the 5' RACE reads, giving one row per CDR3 protein. This sample has tens of thousands of distinct CDR3 sequences; around a tenth occur once, and the top ten carry 6.6%. The sample taken for sequencing was PBMCs. These receptors all come from a woman under 40 with HTLV-1-associated myelopathy (HAM/TSP).

This clonotype was picked up many times. The chain combines TRBV20-1 with TRBJ2-7, with TRBD2 matching over 8 bases. Germline values: CDR1 DFQATT, CDR2 SNEGSKA (reference sequence). The length of the CDR3 is 14 residues. V was pared by 5 bases and J by 0 bases, with 6 bases of the junction left unmatched. The CDR3 reads CSADRGGNSYEQYF. DNA of the CDR3: TGCAGTGCTGACCGGGGGGGAAACTCCTACGAGCAGTACTTC.

This clonotype occurred many times. The rearrangement uses TRBV7-3 and TRBJ1-5; D call uncertain. Trimming took off 8 bases at V and 7 bases at J, with 15 bases between the two ends. CDR1 SGHTA and CDR2 FQGTGA come from the germline V gene. There are 13 residues in the CDR3. CDR3 loop: CASSDGPQQPQHF. CDR3 DNA sequence: TGTGCCAGCTCTGACGGACCGCAACAGCCCCAGCATTTT.

Many counts were recorded for this clonotype. The V call is TRBV12-3 or TRBV12-4, the J call TRBJ1-6; D possibly corresponds to TRBD1 (5 bases). This CDR3 contains 13 residues. Trimming shortened V by 4 bases and J by 7 bases, and 8 bases separated the two germline ends. The CDR3 DNA sequence: TGTGCCAGCAGTTCCCAGGGAAATTCACCCCTCCACTTT. As protein: CASSSQGNSPLHF.

There are many counts of this clonotype. CDR3 region: CASSIMRGGNEQFF. The CDR3 coding sequence is TGCGCCAGCTCGATTATGCGGGGGGGCAATGAGCAGTTCTTC. The gene calls are TRBV5-1 and TRBJ2-1; 9 bases are shared with TRBD2. The CDR3 sequence is 14 residues long. CDR1 is SGHRS and CDR2 is YFSETQ in the germline V gene. J lost 6 bases, V lost 7 bases, and 8 bases had no gene match.

This clonotype was seen many times. The CDR3 nucleotides are TGTGCCAGCAGCGCGGTACAGGGGAGGGCCGGGGAGCTGTTTTTT. Amino acids: CASSAVQGRAGELFF. The genes are TRBV5-5 and TRBJ2-2; the D call may be TRBD1 or TRBD2 (7 bases each). The V gene's germline CDR1 is SGHKS and CDR2 YYEKEE (reference sequence). The CDR3 is 15 amino acids. Trimming pared 4 bases from V and 6 bases from J, leaving 16 bases between.

This clonotype was recorded many times. The V gene is TRBV5-5, the J gene TRBJ2-7, with 9 bases that match TRBD1. Trimming cost V 4 bases and J 6 bases; bases outside gene matches: 11. Germline CDR1 SGHKS, CDR2 YYEKEE (reference sequence). The CDR3 consists of 15 residues. CDR3 coding DNA: TGTGCCAGCAGCCCGAAGAGACAGGGGGATACCGAGCAGTACTTC. It specifies CASSPKRQGDTEQYF.

This clonotype has ten or more counts. The rearrangement joins TRBV7-9 to TRBJ2-2; TRBD1 agrees at 10 bases. This CDR3 comprises 14 residues. V dropped 5 bases and J dropped 4; count of bases not matched to a gene: 1. CDR1 SEHNR and CDR2 FQNEAQ come from the germline V gene (reference sequence). CDR3 loop: CASSGTGATGELFF. The CDR3 nucleotides read TGTGCCAGCAGCGGGACAGGGGCCACCGGGGAGCTGTTTTTT.

This clonotype was seen ten or more times. The chain has TRBV25-1 and TRBJ1-4; 7 bases match TRBD1. Trimming at V came to 4 bases and at J to 6 bases, leaving 8 bases not matched to a gene. This CDR3 is built from 15 residues. Germline V gene sequence: CDR1 MGHDK, CDR2 SYGVNS. CDR3 protein: CASSVRGGGYEKLFF. DNA for the CDR3: TGTGCCAGCAGTGTAAGAGGGGGCGGGTATGAAAAACTGTTTTTT.

This clonotype was seen ten or more times. The rearrangement joins TRBV5-5 to TRBJ2-1; D is ambiguous. V was shortened by 0 bases and J by 0 bases, with 7 bases between the two germline ends. The germline CDR1 and CDR2 sequences are SGHKS and YYEKEE (reference sequence). This CDR3 is built from 15 residues. CDR3 sequence reads: CASSLARYSYNEQFF. The DNA of the CDR3 is TGTGCCAGCAGCTTGGCGCGGTACTCCTACAATGAGCAGTTCTTC.

V usage is TRBV6-1 and J usage is TRBJ2-4, with a tentative D call TRBD1 (6 bases). With 1 base removed from V and 1 base from J, the gap between germline ends came to 11 bases. This CDR3 has 16 amino acids. CDR1 MNHNS and CDR2 SASEGT come from the germline V gene. CDR3 region: CASSEDPTGAKNIQYF. The CDR3 region has the DNA TGTGCCAGCAGTGAAGACCCTACAGGGGCCAAAAACATTCAGTACTTC.

This clonotype was seen at least ten times. The rearrangement uses TRBV3-1 and TRBJ2-3; TRBD1 matches at 7 bases. Germline V gives CDR1 LGHDT, CDR2 YNNKEL (reference sequence). The CDR3 has 15 residues. V lost 4 bases and J lost 1; bases outside the gene matches: 5. In nucleotides, the CDR3 is TGTGCCAGCAGCCTGGACAGGATCCGCACAGATACGCAGTATTTT. Translating it yields CASSLDRIRTDTQYF.

This clonotype has a count of ten or more. The J gene is TRBJ1-1, the V gene TRBV10-3; the match to TRBD1 covers 9 bases. The CDR3 extends over 14 amino acids. Germline V gene data show CDR1 as ENHRY and CDR2 as SYGVKD. Germline trimming cut 6 bases from V and 6 bases from J; bases unmatched to any gene: 8. CDR3 sequence (DNA): TGTGCCATCAGAAGCCCGGGACAGGGATCTGAAGCTTTCTTT. Protein product: CAIRSPGQGSEAFF.

This clonotype was found many times. J is TRBJ2-1 and V is TRBV18; 8 bases fit TRBD1. In germline, CDR1 is KGHSH, CDR2 LQKENI. The CDR3 runs 17 residues. The V gene end was trimmed by 1 base and the J gene end by 9 bases; junction bases not matched to a gene: 14. The CDR3 coding sequence is TGTGCCAGCTCACCACTACCGGGGACAGGTTTTACGGGTGAGCAGTTCTTC. Translating gives CASSPLPGTGFTGEQFF.

This clonotype was recorded at least ten times. The chain uses TRBV7-2 and TRBJ2-1; 11 bases align to TRBD2. The CDR3 spans 15 residues. V was clipped by 8 bases and J by 2 bases; unmatched bases: 5. The germline CDR1 and CDR2 sequences are SGHTA and FQGNSA. Here the CDR3 reads CASYKLAGAYNEQFF. In nucleotides, the CDR3 is TGTGCCAGCTACAAACTAGCGGGGGCCTACAATGAGCAGTTCTTC.

The sample holds many counts of this clonotype. The chain links TRBV29-1 to TRBJ2-1, with TRBD2 as a possible D gene (5 bases). The V end lost 2 bases, the J end lost 2 bases, and 10 bases lay between the germline ends. Germline V gives CDR1 SQVTM, CDR2 ANQGSEA. The length of the CDR3 is 14 residues. The CDR3 here is CSVESAGAYNEQFF. The CDR3 coding sequence is TGCAGCGTTGAATCGGCCGGGGCCTACAATGAGCAGTTCTTC.

This chain links TRBV5-1 with TRBJ2-1; TRBD2 agrees at 11 bases. The germline gives CDR1 SGHRS, CDR2 YFSETQ. The J segment lost 8 bases and the V segment lost 4 bases, leaving 8 bases of the junction unmatched. CDR3 length: 15 amino acids. CDR3 DNA sequence: TGCGCCAGCAGCCACACGAATAGCGGGGGGGATGAGCAGTTCTTC. Amino acids: CASSHTNSGGDEQFF. The full variable domain, rest sourced from reference TRBV5-1 and TRBJ2-1, is KAGVTQTPRYLIKTRGQQVTLSCSPISGHRSVSWYQQTPGQGLQFLFEYFSETQRNKGNFPGRFSGRQFSNSRSEMNVSTLELGDSALYLCASSHTNSGGDEQFFGPGTRLTVL.

In its sample, this clonotype was seen many times. V and J are TRBV20-1 and TRBJ2-5, with TRBD2 matching 7 bases. This CDR3 comprises 11 residues. The ends lost 5 bases at V and 4 bases at J; junction bases unmatched: 1. Germline CDR1 is DFQATT and CDR2 is SNEGSKA (reference sequence). The CDR3 DNA sequence: TGCAGTGCTGGGGGGGGAGAGACCCAGTACTTC. Protein product: CSAGGGETQYF.

Many counts were recorded for this clonotype. This chain connects TRBV6-5 to TRBJ1-2, with D perhaps matching TRBD1 (6 bases). The germline V gene has CDR1 MNHEY and CDR2 SVGAGI. Deletions cut 6 bases from V and 7 bases from J, with 12 bases between. The CDR3 length is 12 residues. The CDR3 DNA reads TGTGCCAGCAGAGGGGACACCGGTGGCTACACCTTC. Amino acids: CASRGDTGGYTF.